This TCR beta chain emerged from a study of radiation and T cells in renal cell carcinoma. Study-level information: Nephrectomy followed 15 Gy stereotactic body radiation by 4 weeks.

Profiled with immunoSEQ multiplex PCR; TCRdb holds only in-frame clones, not every one. The repertoire holds about 130,000 clones, with 70% to 90% as singletons. This clone was counted a single time. Its antigen is as yet unknown. Regarding time point: blood 2 weeks post-SBRT. Treatment defined: 15 Gy SBRT to primary tumor, nephrectomy 4 weeks later. This renal cell carcinoma was of the clear cell type. Findings of the study overall: From baseline, blood top tumor clonotypes peaked at 2 weeks post-radiation.

Trimming removed 2 bases from V and 0 bases from J, with 8 bases in between. This CDR3 is 15 amino acids long. Per the germline V gene, CDR1 is GTSNPN and CDR2 is SVGIG (reference sequence). Source: blood, taken from a patient whose treatment included radiotherapy and nephrectomy. The receptor's source is a woman between 65 and 79 years old with renal cell carcinoma. J is TRBJ1-6 and V is TRBV30; unclear D gene. The CDR3 is CAWSSRSSYNSPLHF. For the CDR3, the DNA is TGTGCCTGGAGTTCCCGGAGCTCCTATAATTCACCCCTCCACTTT.